This T cell receptor beta chain was retrieved from a study of T cell responses to AZD1222 COVID-19 vaccine. Measured with immunoSEQ multiplex PCR; TCRdb has only the in-frame clones, and not every one. The sample contains 100,000 or so clones, 86% of which appear only once. V was shortened by 4 bases and J by 4 bases, with 25 bases between the two germline ends. Germline V lookup: CDR1 SGDLS, CDR2 YYNGEE. CDR3 length: 18 amino acids. The chain uses TRBV9 and TRBJ2-3; possible D gene TRBD1, 5 bases. Specimen: peripheral blood, collected on day 0 of AZD1222 vaccination. The receptor was derived from an adult in good health. Here the CDR3 DNA reads TGTGCCAGCAGCCCCTGGCGGACATTGCGAAACGGTGCAGATACGCAGTATTTT. This encodes CASSPWRTLRNGADTQYF.